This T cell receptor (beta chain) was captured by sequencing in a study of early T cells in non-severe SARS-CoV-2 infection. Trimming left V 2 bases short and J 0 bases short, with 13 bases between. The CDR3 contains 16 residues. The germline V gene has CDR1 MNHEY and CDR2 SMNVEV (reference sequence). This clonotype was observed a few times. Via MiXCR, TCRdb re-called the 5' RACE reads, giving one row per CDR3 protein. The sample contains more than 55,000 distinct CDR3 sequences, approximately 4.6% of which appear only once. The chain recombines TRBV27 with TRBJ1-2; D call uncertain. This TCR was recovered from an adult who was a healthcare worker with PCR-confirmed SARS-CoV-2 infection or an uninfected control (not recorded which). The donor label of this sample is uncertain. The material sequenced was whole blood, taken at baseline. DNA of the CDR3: TGTGCCAGCAGTTTAGGTGTCGGGCTCCCTAACTATGGCTACACCTTC. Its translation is CASSLGVGLPNYGYTF.